One sample yielded the 23 T cell receptor beta chains listed below, sequenced in a study of shared clonotypes between healthy human individuals. Generated by immunoSEQ multiplex PCR, the TCRdb table keeps only in-frame clones and is missing some. Among a few million clones, around nine tenths were seen once, and the ten largest hold more than 0.12%. The sample was naive CD4+ T cells sorted from blood. Subset specified: CD45RA+ positively selected. These receptors all come from a man aged 18-30 years in good health.

The rearrangement uses TRBV7-9 and TRBJ2-2; possibly TRBD2 for D (6 bases). V was clipped by 3 bases and J by 5 bases, with 13 bases between them. The germline CDR1 and CDR2 sequences are SEHNR and FQNEAQ (reference sequence). This CDR3 comprises 15 residues. CDR3 DNA: TGTGCCAGCAGCTTCGAGGAGGGGTGGACCGGGGAGCTGTTTTTT. As protein: CASSFEEGWTGELFF.

The chain has TRBV18 and TRBJ2-1, with 10 bases fitting TRBD1. With V trimmed by 4 bases and J by 6 bases, 12 bases remained unmatched. The germline V gene encodes CDR1 KGHSH and CDR2 LQKENI. This CDR3 spans 17 amino acids. The CDR3 DNA follows: TGTGCCAGCTCACGAAGCCCCGGGACAGGGGTTTTCAATGAGCAGTTCTTC. Translated: CASSRSPGTGVFNEQFF.

This rearrangement joins TRBV30 to TRBJ2-5, with D maybe TRBD1 (5 bases). V lost 0 bases and J lost 4, with 12 bases in between. The CDR3 totals 14 residues. Germline CDR1 reads GTSNPN; CDR2 reads SVGIG (reference sequence). The CDR3 sequence: CAWSVRAGPETQYF. Here the CDR3 DNA reads TGTGCCTGGAGTGTACGGGCAGGGCCAGAGACCCAGTACTTC.

This chain joins TRBV2 and TRBJ1-1; 7 positions match TRBD1. Germline CDR1 SNHLY, CDR2 FYNNEI. V shed 6 bases and J 7 bases; nucleotides not matched to a gene: 5. CDR3 length equals 12 residues. The CDR3 loop reads CASRETGVEAFF. The DNA of the CDR3 is TGTGCCAGCAGGGAAACAGGGGTTGAAGCTTTCTTT. Variable domain in full (rest from reference TRBV2 and TRBJ1-1): EPEVTQTPSHQVTQMGQEVILRCVPISNHLYFYWYRQILGQKVEFLVSFYNNEISEKSEIFDDQFSVERPDGSNFTLKIRSTKLEDSAMYFCASRETGVEAFFGQGTRLTVV.

The CDR3 DNA sequence: TGTGCCAGCAACCGGCCGGCGGGGGGGCAGCCCCAGCATTTT. Translating gives CASNRPAGGQPQHF. The chain uses TRBV9 and TRBJ1-5; perhaps TRBD1 as D (5 bases). Trimming shortened V by 6 bases and J by 7 bases, and 17 bases separated the two germline ends. Germline CDR1 SGDLS, CDR2 YYNGEE. The CDR3 loop spans 14 amino acids.

Turning to this clone: Other DNA sequences in this specimen translate into the identical CDR3. The CDR3 protein is CASSLSGGVSGNTIYF. The DNA for the CDR3 is TGCGCCAGCAGCCTCTCGGGGGGAGTATCTGGAAACACCATATATTTT. The J gene is TRBJ1-3, the V gene TRBV5-1; D may be TRBD1 (5 bases). Germline CDR1 SGHRS, CDR2 YFSETQ. This CDR3 is built from 16 residues. Trimming pared 4 bases from V and 1 base from J, leaving 15 bases between.

V and J are TRBV5-4 and TRBJ2-2, with TRBD1 matching 9 bases. Germline loops: CDR1 SGHNT, CDR2 YYREEE (reference sequence). This CDR3 comprises 16 residues. J was trimmed by 5 bases and V by 4 bases; bases with no gene match: 9. The CDR3 reads CASSVTGQGATGELFF. The CDR3 DNA reads TGTGCCAGCAGCGTCACGGGACAGGGAGCGACCGGGGAGCTGTTTTTT.

Only a few counts were recorded for this clone. The chain uses TRBV7-9 and TRBJ1-6, with 11 nucleotides matching TRBD1. CDR3 length: 15 residues. Germline V gene data show CDR1 as SEHNR and CDR2 as FQNEAQ (reference sequence). V was pared by 5 bases and J by 5 bases, with 2 bases of the junction left unmatched. CDR3 DNA sequence: TGTGCCAGCAGCCCGGGACAGGGGGATAATTCACCCCTCCACTTT. It yields the protein CASSPGQGDNSPLHF.

V and J are TRBV6-1 and TRBJ1-1, with D unresolved. Germline lookup yields CDR1 MNHNS and CDR2 SASEGT. V shed 0 bases and J shed 1 base, with 12 bases lying between them. This CDR3 has 16 amino acids. In DNA form, the CDR3 reads TGTGCCAGCAGTGAAGCCGGTTGGGGTAGGAACACTGAAGCTTTCTTT. Translating gives CASSEAGWGRNTEAFF.

The V and J genes are TRBV4-3 and TRBJ2-7, with unresolved D. The CDR3 loop spans 14 amino acids. V lost 1 base and J 1 base, leaving 8 bases between the germline ends. The germline V gene has CDR1 LGHNA and CDR2 YSLEER. The CDR3 spells CASSQVGKSYEQYF. DNA for the CDR3: TGCGCCAGCAGCCAAGTTGGGAAGTCCTACGAGCAGTACTTC.

The chain has TRBV2 and TRBJ2-5; 8 bases match TRBD2. The DNA matches TRBJ2-7 better at its end, which makes the J call doubtful. The germline CDR1 and CDR2 sequences are SNHLY and FYNNEI. This CDR3 has 13 residues. The CDR3 region has the DNA TGTGCCAGCAGTGGAGGACTAGCTGGCGAGCAGTACTTC. Its translation: CASSGGLAGEQYF.

V gene TRBV9 combines with J gene TRBJ2-1, with 8 bases that match TRBD2. J lost 8 bases, V lost 0 bases, and 10 bases had no gene match. The CDR3 loop spans 16 amino acids. Germline V lookup: CDR1 SGDLS, CDR2 YYNGEE. CDR3 region: CASSVESGGTKDEQFF. The CDR3, as DNA: TGTGCCAGCAGCGTAGAAAGCGGGGGAACGAAGGATGAGCAGTTCTTC.

In its sample, this clone was seen once. This chain links TRBV5-4 with TRBJ2-1, with 13 bases aligning to TRBD2. The germline CDR1 and CDR2 sequences are SGHNT and YYREEE (reference sequence). The CDR3 extends over 16 amino acids. V shed 4 bases and J 8 bases; nucleotides not matched to a gene: 9. The CDR3 loop is CASSPRTSGGPHEQFF. For the CDR3, the DNA is TGTGCCAGCAGCCCAAGGACTAGCGGGGGCCCCCATGAGCAGTTCTTC. The variable domain in full, completed from reference TRBV5-4 and TRBJ2-1, reads ETGVTQSPTHLIKTRGQQVTLRCSSQSGHNTVSWYQQALGQGPQFIFQYYREEENGRGNFPPRFSGLQFPNYSSELNVNALELDDSALYLCASSPRTSGGPHEQFFGPGTRLTVL.

The rearrangement links TRBV11-1 to TRBJ1-2, with a tentative D call TRBD1 (6 bases). Per germline, CDR1 SGHAT and CDR2 FQDESV (reference sequence). V shed 4 bases and J shed 4 bases, with 10 bases lying between them. The CDR3 loop spans 13 amino acids. CDR3 sequence reads: CASSWEDSYGYTF. CDR3 DNA sequence: TGTGCCAGCAGCTGGGAGGACAGCTATGGCTACACCTTC.

The chain combines TRBV19 with TRBJ2-1; 8 bases are a match to TRBD1. Germline V gene lookup returns CDR1 LNHDA and CDR2 SQIVND (reference sequence). J gave up 4 bases and V 3 bases, and 5 bases lay outside the gene matches. CDR3 length: 15 residues. The CDR3 sequence is CASSMSRGRYNEQFF. The CDR3 coding sequence is TGTGCCAGTAGTATGTCCAGGGGGCGATACAATGAGCAGTTCTTC. The whole variable domain, remainder taken from reference TRBV19 and TRBJ2-1, is DGGITQSPKYLFRKEGQNVTLSCEQNLNHDAMYWYRQDPGQGLRLIYYSQIVNDFQKGDIAEGYSVSREKKESFPLTVTSAQKNPTAFYLCASSMSRGRYNEQFFGPGTRLTVL.

A single count supports this clone. In the same sample, other DNA sequences code for this CDR3. The rearrangement joins TRBV11-2 to TRBJ2-5; no definite D call. Trimming cost V 2 bases and J 2 bases, with 6 bases left between them. This CDR3 has 13 residues. Germline V gives CDR1 SGHAT, CDR2 FQNNGV. CDR3 coding DNA: TGTGCCAGCAGCTTAAACATACAAGAGACCCAGTACTTC. This gives the protein CASSLNIQETQYF.

This clone was observed a single time. The chain uses TRBV2 and TRBJ1-1; tentative D call: TRBD1 (6 bases). The V gene's germline CDR1 is SNHLY and CDR2 FYNNEI. The CDR3 consists of 16 residues. V was pared by 11 bases and J by 0 bases, with 22 bases between. CDR3 in DNA: TGTGCCGTTATTAGGGGAGGGGGTGGCCTGAACACTGAAGCTTTCTTT. It encodes CAVIRGGGGLNTEAFF.

This chain uses TRBV5-1 with TRBJ2-7, with D unclear. Trimming took 2 bases from V and 2 from J, leaving 8 bases between them. Germline CDR1 reads SGHRS; CDR2 reads YFSETQ. This CDR3 spans 13 amino acids. DNA of the CDR3: TGCGCCAGCAGCTTCGGGCTTGCCTACGAGCAGTACTTC. As protein: CASSFGLAYEQYF. The whole variable domain, remainder taken from reference TRBV5-1 and TRBJ2-7, is KAGVTQTPRYLIKTRGQQVTLSCSPISGHRSVSWYQQTPGQGLQFLFEYFSETQRNKGNFPGRFSGRQFSNSRSEMNVSTLELGDSALYLCASSFGLAYEQYFGPGTRLTVT.

Here the CDR3 DNA reads TGCGCCAGCAGCAGACAGGGGAATTCACCCCTCCACTTT. Protein sequence: CASSRQGNSPLHF. The J gene is TRBJ1-6, the V gene TRBV5-1; 8 bases fit TRBD1. CDR3 length: 13 residues. Germline values: CDR1 SGHRS, CDR2 YFSETQ. Trimming removed 4 bases from V and 7 bases from J; junction bases left unmatched: 1.

This clone was observed once. The rearrangement links TRBV7-2 to TRBJ1-6, with 7 positions matching TRBD1. V was pared by 0 bases and J by 10 bases, with 9 bases of the junction left unmatched. This CDR3 has 16 residues. CDR1 and CDR2 (germline): SGHTA, FQGNSA. CDR3 protein: CASSLAIPQGGSPLHF. The CDR3 DNA sequence: TGTGCCAGCAGCTTAGCTATTCCTCAGGGGGGATCACCCCTCCACTTT. Filled out from reference TRBV7-2 and TRBJ1-6, the complete variable domain reads GAGVSQSPSNKVTEKGKDVELRCDPISGHTALYWYRQSLGQGLEFLIYFQGNSAPDKSGLPSDRFSAERTGGSVSTLTIQRTQQEDSAVYLCASSLAIPQGGSPLHFGNGTRLTVT.

The chain employs TRBV6-5 and TRBJ2-7; the D gene is possibly TRBD1 (6 bases). The CDR3 totals 13 residues. With 6 bases removed from V and 3 bases from J, the gap between germline ends came to 12 bases. Germline-derived CDR1 and CDR2 are MNHEY and SVGAGI. The DNA of the CDR3 is TGTGCCAGCAGACGGGACACGTTCTACGAGCAGTACTTC. Its translation is CASRRDTFYEQYF.

This rearrangement joins TRBV5-8 to TRBJ2-1; D is ambiguous. The germline V and J ends were trimmed by 3 bases and 0 bases, with 13 bases remaining between them. The germline gives CDR1 SGHTS, CDR2 YDEGEE. The CDR3 spans 16 residues. CDR3 sequence reads: CASSSGQTSSYNEQFF. The CDR3 DNA reads TGTGCCAGCAGCTCTGGGCAGACGAGCTCCTACAATGAGCAGTTCTTC.

V gene TRBV7-9 combines with J gene TRBJ2-2; no clear D gene. The germline V gene encodes CDR1 SEHNR and CDR2 FQNEAQ (reference sequence). The CDR3 runs 16 residues. The germline V and J ends were trimmed by 7 bases and 4 bases, with 19 bases remaining between them. CDR3 region: CASTTSTPKFTGELFF. DNA of the CDR3: TGTGCCAGCACCACGAGCACCCCAAAATTCACCGGGGAGCTGTTTTTT.